The next 6 T cell receptor beta chains were all read from a single sample in a study of OX40 agonist ivuxolimab in advanced cancers. Method: immunoSEQ multiplex PCR; TCRdb's copy keeps in-frame clones and lacks some. The profile covers under 25,000 clones, with roughly four fifths appearing a single time and approximately 3.1% taken by the ten largest. Sequencing was performed on CD4+ or CD8+ T cells sorted from blood, taken in a trial of the OX40 agonist ivuxolimab. The receptors were gathered from an adult with an advanced solid tumor such as melanoma, head and neck, liver or kidney cancer.

This clone showed up just a few times. The chain employs TRBV7-6 and TRBJ1-1; D is undetermined. Trimming removed 2 bases from V and 1 base from J, with 8 bases in between. CDR1 is SGHVS, CDR2 FNYEAQ, per germline. This CDR3 has 14 residues. CDR3 bases: TGTGCCAGCAGCTTATTGGGAGCGAACACTGAAGCTTTCTTT. Amino acid sequence: CASSLLGANTEAFF. The entire variable domain, with the rest obtained from reference TRBV7-6 and TRBJ1-1, is as follows: GAGVSQSPRYKVTKRGQDVALRCDPISGHVSLYWYRQALGQGPEFLTYFNYEAQQDKSGLPNDRFSAERPEGSISTLTIQRTEQRDSAMYRCASSLLGANTEAFFGQGTRLTVV.

The chain carries TRBV20-1 and TRBJ2-7; D remains ambiguous. CDR1 and CDR2 from the germline V gene are DFQATT and SNEGSKA (reference sequence). Trimming took 3 bases from V and 4 from J, leaving 7 bases between them. The CDR3 consists of 11 residues. CDR3 bases: TGCAGTGCTAGGAAGCAGTACGAGCAGTACTTC. Residues: CSARKQYEQYF.

The genes are TRBV4-1 and TRBJ2-7; 9 bases align to TRBD1. V was clipped by 4 bases and J by 2 bases; unmatched bases: 6. The CDR3 length is 15 residues. Germline V gives CDR1 MGHRA, CDR2 YSYEKL. The CDR3 sequence is CASSRPGQGTYEQYF. In nucleotides, the CDR3 is TGCGCCAGCAGCCGACCGGGACAGGGAACCTACGAGCAGTACTTC.

This clone was seen a single time. The rearrangement links TRBV30 to TRBJ2-7; weak D call: TRBD1 (6 bases). CDR1 GTSNPN and CDR2 SVGIG come from the germline V gene (reference sequence). The germline V and J ends were trimmed by 2 bases and 0 bases, with 11 bases remaining between them. The length of the CDR3 is 14 residues. The DNA for the CDR3 is TGTGCCTGGAGTTCGACAGGTCTCTCCTACGAGCAGTACTTC. Translated: CAWSSTGLSYEQYF.

V gene TRBV27 combines with J gene TRBJ2-5, with 11 bases lining up with TRBD2. J gave up 4 bases and V 5 bases, and 12 bases lay outside the gene matches. The CDR3 loop spans 17 amino acids. Germline CDR1 MNHEY, CDR2 SMNVEV (reference sequence). CDR3 sequence: CASSGTSGRSKGETQYF. Here the CDR3 DNA reads TGTGCCAGCAGTGGTACTAGCGGGAGAAGTAAGGGAGAGACCCAGTACTTC.

The chain combines TRBV5-1 with TRBJ1-4, with D perhaps matching TRBD1 (6 bases). V lost 2 bases to trimming and J lost 8 bases, with 19 bases between them. CDR3 length equals 16 residues. Germline V gives CDR1 SGHRS, CDR2 YFSETQ. The CDR3 bases are TGCGCCAGCAGCTTCCTTACAGGGCTTGGTGAAGAAAAACTGTTTTTT. Translation: CASSFLTGLGEEKLFF.